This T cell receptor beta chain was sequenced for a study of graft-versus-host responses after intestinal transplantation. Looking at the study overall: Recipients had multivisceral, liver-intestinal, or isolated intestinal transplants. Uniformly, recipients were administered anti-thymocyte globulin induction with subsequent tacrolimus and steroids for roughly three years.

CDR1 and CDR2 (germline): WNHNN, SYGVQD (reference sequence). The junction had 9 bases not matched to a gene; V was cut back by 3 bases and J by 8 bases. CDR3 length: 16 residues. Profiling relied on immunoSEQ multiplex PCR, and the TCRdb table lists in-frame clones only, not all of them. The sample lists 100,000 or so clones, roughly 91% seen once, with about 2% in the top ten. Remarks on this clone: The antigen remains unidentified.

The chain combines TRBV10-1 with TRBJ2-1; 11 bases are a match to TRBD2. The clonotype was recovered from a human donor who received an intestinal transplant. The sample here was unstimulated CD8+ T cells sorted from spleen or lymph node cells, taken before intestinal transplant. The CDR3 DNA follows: TGCGCCAGCAGTGACAATGACCTAGCGGGGGGCGATGAGCAGTTCTTC. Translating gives CASSDNDLAGGDEQFF.